This passage covers 28 T cell receptor beta chains from one sample sequenced in a study of Tregs in tolerant kidney transplant recipients. TCRdb's table, derived via immunoSEQ multiplex PCR, lists solely in-frame clones and lacks some. The table lists 2,500 or so clones. Related graft donors supplied nonmyeloablative bone marrow transplants, and mixed chimerism was transient. Sequences were derived from CD8+ T cells from blood (PBMCs), sampled 6 months after the transplant. The receptors were sampled from a human patient who received a combined kidney and bone marrow transplant. Some T cells could come from the graft donor.

The CDR3 reads CASSIRGRETDTQYF. The sequenced part of the CDR3 DNA is TGTGCCAGTAGTATCCGGGGGAGGGAGACAGATACG. The gene calls are TRBV19 and TRBJ2-3; 7 nucleotides agree with TRBD2. The read ends 3 residues shy of where the CDR3 ends; the end is completed using the germline J gene. The CDR3 extends over 15 amino acids. The germline V gene encodes CDR1 LNHDA and CDR2 SQIVND (reference sequence). The V segment lost 3 bases and the J segment 3 bases; nucleotides outside the gene matches: 6.

Turning to this clone: The read ends 3 residues before the CDR3 terminus; that terminus is restored from the germline J gene. This sequence joins TRBV5-5 and TRBJ1-1, with D possibly TRBD1 on 5 matching bases. The germline gives CDR1 SGHKS, CDR2 YYEKEE (reference sequence). The length of the CDR3 is 15 residues. The V gene lost 0 bases and the J gene lost 3 bases, with 12 bases spanning the gap. The CDR3 spells CASSLAQEFDTEAFF. The CDR3 bases that were read are TGTGCCAGCAGCTTGGCACAGGAGTTTGACACTGAA.

By frequency, this clone is medium-sized. Sequencing ends 3 residues short of the CDR3 end; the germline J gene provides the rest. J is TRBJ1-5 and V is TRBV20-1; perhaps TRBD1 as D (6 bases). The CDR3 is 15 amino acids. Germline lookup yields CDR1 DFQATT and CDR2 SNEGSKA (reference sequence). Trimming removed 1 base at V and 4 bases at J, with 14 bases between. The sequenced part of the CDR3 DNA is TGCAGTGCTAGAGCTACAGGGTATTGGAATCAGCCC. This sequence encodes CSARATGYWNQP. The full CDR3 is CSARATGYWNQPQHF.

Comment on this clone: From the germline J gene comes the end of the CDR3, since the read stops 3 residues before it. The chain recombines TRBV5-4 with TRBJ2-7; D is ambiguous. The CDR3 extends over 14 amino acids. The V end was cut by 0 bases, the J end by 5 bases, with 12 bases between. Germline CDR1 reads SGHNT; CDR2 reads YYREEE (reference sequence). CDR3 loop: CASSLGQSPHEQYF. Partial CDR3 DNA: TGTGCCAGCAGCTTGGGGCAGAGTCCCCACGAG. Supplemented by reference TRBV5-4 and TRBJ2-7, the full variable domain reads ETGVTQSPTHLIKTRGQQVTLRCSSQSGHNTVSWYQQALGQGPQFIFQYYREEENGRGNFPPRFSGLQFPNYSSELNVNALELDDSALYLCASSLGQSPHEQYFGPGTRLTVT.

This clone ranks as medium-sized (0.01 to 0.1%) in terms of frequency. The CDR3 end lies 3 residues beyond the end of the read and is filled in from the germline J gene. This chain joins TRBV27 and TRBJ2-3; 9 nucleotides line up with TRBD2. The V and J ends lost 0 bases and 0 bases, in that order; junction bases with no gene match: 13. Germline CDR1 is MNHEY and CDR2 is SMNVEV (reference sequence). The CDR3 spans 20 residues. The DNA read from the CDR3 is TGTGCCAGCAGTTTATCTGTATCGCGGCGGGAGGGCCGTAGCACAGATACG. Encoded protein: CASSLSVSRREGRSTDT. The entire CDR3 is CASSLSVSRREGRSTDTQYF.

To note about this clone: The read ends 3 residues shy of where the CDR3 ends; the end is completed using the germline J gene. V is TRBV28 and J is TRBJ2-7; 10 nucleotides match TRBD1. V trimming: 4 bases; J trimming: 3 bases; junction bases outside the gene matches: 6. Per the germline V gene, CDR1 is MDHEN and CDR2 is SYDVKM. The CDR3 has 15 amino acids. The CDR3 bases that were read are TGTGCCAGCAGTTCAAGGACAGGGGGATACTACGAG. Encoded protein: CASSSRTGGYYE. In full, the CDR3 is CASSSRTGGYYEQYF.

Regarding this clone: Coverage ceases 3 residues before the CDR3 finishes, and the germline J gene fills in the end. The chain links TRBV5-5 to TRBJ2-1; D gene unclear. This CDR3 comprises 13 residues. Deletions cut 1 base from V and 7 bases from J, with 9 bases between. Germline CDR1 is SGHKS and CDR2 is YYEKEE (reference sequence). The sequenced part of the CDR3 DNA is TGTGCCAGCAGCTTGTACCCTCGGAATGAG. Amino acid sequence: CASSLYPRNE. The full CDR3 protein reads CASSLYPRNEQFF.

Judged by frequency, this clone is medium-sized. The read ends 3 residues before the CDR3 terminus; that terminus is restored from the germline J gene. V and J are TRBV30 and TRBJ2-1, with TRBD2 matching 14 bases. Trimming cost V 2 bases and J 2 bases; bases outside gene matches: 5. The CDR3 extends over 17 amino acids. Germline V lookup: CDR1 GTSNPN, CDR2 SVGIG (reference sequence). The CDR3 loop reads CAWSTLTSGRAYNEQFF. The CDR3 bases that were read are TGTGCCTGGAGTACCCTGACTAGCGGGAGGGCCTACAATGAG.

CDR3 DNA, as far as it was read: TGCAGCGCAGGGACAGGGTCCAATTCACCC. Encoded protein: CSAGTGSNSP. The whole CDR3 region reads CSAGTGSNSPLHF. The rearrangement joins TRBV29-1 to TRBJ1-6; 9 nucleotides align to TRBD1. Sequencing ends 3 residues short of the CDR3 end; the germline J gene provides the rest. This CDR3 is built from 13 residues. J lost 7 bases, V lost 7 bases, and 5 bases had no gene match. The germline CDR1 and CDR2 sequences are SQVTM and ANQGSEA.

With respect to this clone: Read data end 3 residues before the CDR3 end; the end is taken from the germline J gene. The rearrangement joins TRBV6-1 to TRBJ2-7; tentatively, D is TRBD2 (7 bases). From germline, CDR1 is MNHNS and CDR2 SASEGT. There are 15 residues in the CDR3. V lost 3 bases to trimming and J lost 6 bases, with 18 bases between them. CDR3 protein: CASSERLGGGREQYF. Incomplete CDR3 DNA: TGTGCCAGCAGTGAGCGACTAGGGGGGGGGCGCGAG.

Comment on this clone: The read halts 3 residues ahead of the CDR3 end, with the missing end drawn from the germline J gene. The chain links TRBV7-3 to TRBJ2-1; 7 nucleotides match TRBD1. CDR1 is SGHTA and CDR2 is FQGTGA in the germline V gene. J gave up 8 bases and V 5 bases, and 9 bases lay outside the gene matches. The CDR3 is 14 residues long. Partial CDR3 DNA: TGTGCCAGCAGCCCCTTCGGACAGGTCCATGAG. Translating it yields CASSPFGQVHE. The whole CDR3 protein is CASSPFGQVHEQFF.

As concerns this clone: The read stops 3 residues short of the end of the CDR3; the missing end is completed from the germline J gene. This sequence joins TRBV7-9 and TRBJ2-7; the D is unclear. CDR1 and CDR2 from the germline V gene are SEHNR and FQNEAQ (reference sequence). Trimming took off 5 bases at V and 0 bases at J, with 8 bases between the two ends. The CDR3 length is 13 residues. The CDR3 protein is CASSPGRSYEQYF. Incomplete CDR3 DNA: TGTGCCAGCAGCCCAGGTCGCTCCTACGAG.

A word on this clone: The germline gene is not matched at one end of the junction; a read error may be the cause. The read falls 3 residues short of the CDR3 end, and the missing part is taken from the germline J gene. The chain couples TRBV4-2 to TRBJ2-2; D may be TRBD1 (6 bases). CDR1 and CDR2 from the germline V gene are LGHNA and YNFKEQ. The CDR3 runs to 16 residues. The chain's CDR3 is CASSQVWIGGTGELFF. Incomplete CDR3 DNA: TGCGCCAGCAGCCAAGTGTGGATAGGGGGCACCGGGGAG.

As regards this clone: The read falls 3 residues short of the CDR3 end, and the missing part is taken from the germline J gene. The V and J genes are TRBV20-1 and TRBJ1-6; TRBD1 agrees at 8 bases. The CDR3 runs 13 residues. The germline CDR1 and CDR2 sequences are DFQATT and SNEGSKA (reference sequence). V was clipped by 6 bases and J by 9 bases; unmatched bases: 7. The CDR3 here is CSAGGQAPSPLHF. Partial CDR3 DNA: TGCAGTGCGGGGGGACAGGCGCCTTCACCC.

Remarks on this clone: The read ends 3 residues early relative to the CDR3; the germline J gene fills the gap. The chain couples TRBV10-3 to TRBJ2-3, with 9 bases aligning to TRBD1. Germline V gene data show CDR1 as ENHRY and CDR2 as SYGVKD. The CDR3 loop spans 14 amino acids. The trim removed 11 bases at V and 1 base at J, leaving 7 bases unmatched. The CDR3 DNA, read in part, is TGTGCCGCGGGAAGACAGGGGGGCACAGATACG. Translating it yields CAAGRQGGTDT. The full CDR3 protein is CAAGRQGGTDTQYF.

As to this clone: The observed sequence ends 3 residues before the CDR3 terminus, with the missing tail filled in from the germline J gene. The chain joins TRBV19 to TRBJ2-5, with no clear D. Per germline, CDR1 LNHDA and CDR2 SQIVND (reference sequence). V shed 2 bases and J shed 4 bases, with 5 bases lying between them. The CDR3 has 12 residues. The covered CDR3 bases are TGTGCCAGTAGTATACTGTCAGAGACC. Its translation is CASSILSET. The complete CDR3 protein is CASSILSETQYF. Supplemented by reference TRBV19 and TRBJ2-5, the full variable domain reads DGGITQSPKYLFRKEGQNVTLSCEQNLNHDAMYWYRQDPGQGLRLIYYSQIVNDFQKGDIAEGYSVSREKKESFPLTVTSAQKNPTAFYLCASSILSETQYFGPGTRLLVL.

With respect to this clone: The read comes to an end 3 residues before the CDR3 does, leaving the germline J gene to fill in the end. The chain carries TRBV29-1 and TRBJ2-5; the match to TRBD1 covers 8 bases. The CDR3 runs to 17 residues. V was pared by 3 bases and J by 2 bases, with 14 bases of the junction left unmatched. Germline CDR1 SQVTM, CDR2 ANQGSEA. CDR3 DNA, as far as it was read: TGCAGCGTTGATTGGGGGGCGACAGGGGTGAGGCAAGAGACC. Translation: CSVDWGATGVRQET. The whole CDR3 sequence is CSVDWGATGVRQETQYF.

As regards this clone: The sequenced fragment ends 3 residues before the CDR3 boundary, so the rest is inferred from the germline J gene. The chain links TRBV28 to TRBJ1-1, with 8 bases that match TRBD1. The CDR3 is 15 amino acids. V shed 5 bases and J 0 bases; nucleotides not matched to a gene: 5. Germline CDR1 and CDR2: MDHEN and SYDVKM. Partial CDR3 DNA: TGTGCCAGCAGTCCCCGGACAGGGATGAACACTGAA. Its protein product is CASSPRTGMNTE. From start to end, the CDR3 is CASSPRTGMNTEAFF.

As regards this clone: The CDR3 end is not reached by the read, which stops 3 residues before it; the germline J gene fills it in. V usage is TRBV5-6 and J usage is TRBJ1-6; D gene ambiguous. From germline, CDR1 is SGHDT and CDR2 YYEEEE. The CDR3 length is 15 residues. The V gene lost 1 base and the J gene lost 0 bases, with 5 bases spanning the gap. CDR3 residues: CASSLYSSYNSPLHF. Partial CDR3 DNA: TGTGCCAGCAGCTTGTACAGCTCCTATAATTCACCC. The whole variable domain, remainder taken from reference TRBV5-6 and TRBJ1-6, is DAGVTQSPTHLIKTRGQQVTLRCSPKSGHDTVSWYQQALGQGPQFIFQYYEEEERQRGNFPDRFSGHQFPNYSSELNVNALLLGDSALYLCASSLYSSYNSPLHFGNGTRLTVT.

On this clone: The read finishes 3 residues shy of the CDR3 end, and the germline J gene is used to complete it. The chain combines TRBV19 with TRBJ1-1, with D unclear. V lost 2 bases to trimming and J lost 3 bases, with 13 bases between them. The length of the CDR3 is 15 residues. The germline V gene has CDR1 LNHDA and CDR2 SQIVND (reference sequence). The CDR3 reads CASSISAGSHTEAFF. The sequenced part of the CDR3 DNA is TGTGCCAGTAGTATAAGTGCGGGAAGTCACACTGAA.

About this clone: The junction and the germline gene differ at one end; a read error may be behind it. The CDR3 extends 3 residues past the end of the read, so its final part is completed from the germline J gene. Different DNA sequences within this sample yield the same CDR3. V usage is TRBV7-8 and J usage is TRBJ2-7, with 7 bases that match TRBD1. Germline assignment: CDR1 SGHVS and CDR2 FQNEAQ. The CDR3 contains 13 residues. Incomplete CDR3 DNA: TGCGCCAGCAGCTTATTAGGGACAGCCGAG. Translated, it gives CASSLLGTAE. The complete CDR3 sequence is CASSLLGTAEQYF. Full variable domain (remainder filled in from reference TRBV7-8 and TRBJ2-7): GAGVSQSPRYKVAKRGQDVALRCDPISGHVSLFWYQQALGQGPEFLTYFQNEAQLDKSGLPSDRFFAERPEGSVSTLKIQRTQQEDSAVYLCASSLLGTAEQYFGPGTRLTVT.

A remark on this clone: The missing CDR3 end, 3 residues past where the read stops, is filled in from the germline J gene. The chain uses TRBV20-1 and TRBJ2-1; TRBD2 matches 7 bases. CDR3 length: 15 amino acids. Germline V gives CDR1 DFQATT, CDR2 SNEGSKA (reference sequence). The sequenced CDR3 bases are TGCAGCCCTAGCGGCCAACTCTTCGTCTACAATGAG. Its translation is CSPSGQLFVYNE. The CDR3 reads in full as CSPSGQLFVYNEQFF.

To note about this clone: The read is 3 residues too short to cover the CDR3 end, so that end is filled in from the germline J gene. This rearrangement joins TRBV10-3 to TRBJ2-7; 9 bases fit TRBD2. CDR1 and CDR2 from the germline V gene are ENHRY and SYGVKD. The CDR3 has 14 residues. V lost 2 bases and J lost 3; bases outside the gene matches: 2. Partial CDR3 DNA: TGTGCCATCAGTGAGGCGGGGGGGAGCTACGAG. It translates to CAISEAGGSYE. The complete CDR3 sequence is CAISEAGGSYEQYF.

This clone is classed as medium-sized by frequency. The observed sequence ends 3 residues before the CDR3 terminus, with the missing tail filled in from the germline J gene. The V and J genes are TRBV5-1 and TRBJ2-7, with 9 bases fitting TRBD1. Per the germline V gene, CDR1 is SGHRS and CDR2 is YFSETQ. The CDR3 runs to 15 residues. After removal of 4 bases from V and 5 bases from J, the junction contained 10 bases not matched to a gene. The CDR3 region is CASSKGTGTFHEQYF. The CDR3 DNA, read in part, is TGCGCCAGCAGCAAGGGGACAGGGACCTTCCACGAG.

A word on this clone: With the read ending 3 residues before the CDR3 end, the germline J gene is used to fill in that end. The chain has TRBV30 and TRBJ2-1; perhaps TRBD1 as D (5 bases). V was cut by 0 bases and J by 5 bases, with 8 bases left in between. The germline CDR1 and CDR2 sequences are GTSNPN and SVGIG (reference sequence). CDR3 length: 13 amino acids. The CDR3 is CAWSVQGNNEQFF. The CDR3 bases that were read are TGTGCCTGGAGTGTCCAGGGAAACAATGAG.

Details on this clone: The CDR3 end is not reached by the read, which stops 3 residues before it; the germline J gene fills it in. The chain carries TRBV20-1 and TRBJ1-3; weak D call: TRBD1 (6 bases). The CDR3 has 17 residues. The V gene's germline CDR1 is DFQATT and CDR2 SNEGSKA (reference sequence). Trimming removed 0 bases from V and 0 bases from J, with 15 bases in between. CDR3 in amino acids: CSARDHQGHLSGNTIYF. The CDR3 bases that were read are TGCAGTGCTAGAGACCATCAGGGACACCTCTCTGGAAACACC.

A remark on this clone: The read gets to within 3 residues of the CDR3 end, and the germline J gene fills in the rest. This chain connects TRBV7-9 to TRBJ2-3; tentatively, D is TRBD2 (5 bases). CDR1 and CDR2 (germline): SEHNR, FQNEAQ (reference sequence). This CDR3 has 15 residues. V dropped 5 bases and J dropped 6 bases, with 18 bases sitting between them. Incomplete CDR3 DNA: TGTGCCAGCAGCCCGGGCCGACTAAGTTCGGATACG. This sequence encodes CASSPGRLSSDT. The whole CDR3 region reads CASSPGRLSSDTQYF. Full variable domain (rest looked up from reference TRBV7-9 and TRBJ2-3): DTGVSQNPRHKITKRGQNVTFRCDPISEHNRLYWYRQTLGQGPEFLTYFQNEAQLEKSRLLSDRFSAERPKGSFSTLEIQRTEQGDSAMYLCASSPGRLSSDTQYFGPGTRLTVL.

Remarks on this clone: The DNA ends 3 residues before the CDR3 does, and the rest of the CDR3 is filled in from the germline J gene. The V and J genes are TRBV7-8 and TRBJ1-6; D gene uncertain. V was trimmed by 3 bases and J by 7 bases, leaving 7 bases between them. The CDR3 length is 13 residues. Germline V gene lookup returns CDR1 SGHVS and CDR2 FQNEAQ. CDR3 loop: CASSLQGNSPLHF. The covered CDR3 bases are TGTGCCAGCAGCTTGCAAGGGAATTCACCC.